This T cell receptor (beta chain) was obtained from a study of response to subunit inactivated influenza vaccine. Study results and limitations: Authors suggested seasonal influenza vaccinations each recruit few new T cells.

From the RT-PCR reads, TCRdb called clonotypes with MiXCR, one entry per CDR3 protein. Of roughly 630,000 distinct CDR3 sequences in the sample, about 15% were seen once. Of note for this clonotype: Its antigen is undetermined.

CDR1 GTSNPN and CDR2 SVGIG come from the germline V gene (reference sequence). There are 15 residues in the CDR3. The V and J ends lost 3 bases and 3 bases, in that order; junction bases with no gene match: 3. The starting material was PBMCs from blood, obtained roughly 15 days before vaccination. The TCR originated in a man in his forties or fifties who received an inactivated influenza vaccine. This rearrangement joins TRBV30 to TRBJ1-6; 9 bases agree with TRBD1. Written as DNA, the CDR3 is TGTGCCTGGAGGGGACAGGGAGACTATAATTCACCCCTCCACTTT. This codes for CAWRGQGDYNSPLHF.